The 5 T cell receptor beta chains below all came from one sample that was sequenced in a study of blood T cell repertoires in COVID-19. TCRdb keeps only in-frame clones here, not all; method: immunoSEQ multiplex PCR. This repertoire shows some 150,000 clones, around four fifths found once; its top ten account for around 40%. The sample taken for sequencing was peripheral blood. All receptors derive from a human donor in a cohort sampled during active COVID-19.

The chain is built from TRBV11-2 and TRBJ1-1, with D possibly matching TRBD1 (5 bases). The germline CDR1 and CDR2 sequences are SGHAT and FQNNGV. This CDR3 is 12 amino acids long. V was trimmed by 4 bases and J by 4 bases, leaving 7 bases between them. CDR3 in DNA: TGTGCCAGCAGCTGGAGGGGCACTGAAGCTTTCTTT. It yields the protein CASSWRGTEAFF.

This rearrangement joins TRBV30 to TRBJ1-1, with a weak D call TRBD1 (6 bases). This CDR3 has 13 amino acids. V shed 5 bases and J shed 2 bases, with 12 bases lying between them. Germline V gene sequence: CDR1 GTSNPN, CDR2 SVGIG (reference sequence). The CDR3 loop reads CAWETGPNTEAFF. For the CDR3, the DNA is TGTGCCTGGGAGACAGGCCCCAACACTGAAGCTTTCTTT.

The rearrangement joins TRBV30 to TRBJ1-6; 8 bases map to TRBD1. Germline trimming cut 8 bases from V and 14 bases from J; bases unmatched to any gene: 11. CDR3 length equals 12 residues. From germline, CDR1 is GTSNPN and CDR2 SVGIG (reference sequence). The CDR3 DNA reads TGTGCCCAAGGACAGGGAGGACTTGCCCTCCACTTT. The encoded protein is CAQGQGGLALHF.

V usage is TRBV5-1 and J usage is TRBJ1-1; D is uncertain. V dropped 1 base and J dropped 4 bases, with 8 bases sitting between them. Germline V gene sequence: CDR1 SGHRS, CDR2 YFSETQ. The CDR3 is made up of 13 amino acids. The CDR3 loop reads CASSLHSGTEAFF. The CDR3 coding sequence is TGCGCCAGCAGCTTGCATAGTGGCACTGAAGCTTTCTTT.

The chain couples TRBV28 to TRBJ1-5; 7 nucleotides align to TRBD1. The CDR3 has 16 residues. Germline values: CDR1 MDHEN, CDR2 SYDVKM. Trimming cost V 7 bases and J 4 bases; bases outside gene matches: 13. The CDR3 DNA sequence: TGTGCCAGCACCCACCTAAAAGAGGGGGCAAATCAGCCCCAGCATTTT. It yields the protein CASTHLKEGANQPQHF.